This record looks at one T cell receptor (beta chain) sequence and its context. Its antigen is not known. The data originate from a study of T cell responses to AZD1222 COVID-19 vaccine. Overall study results and limits: Clonal diversity may have been underestimated, and the donors were mostly white British, with more females than males. As reported, nearly half of all spike-specific TCRs target variant regions that are unmutated.

Clones were read by immunoSEQ multiplex PCR, and TCRdb kept only the in-frame ones, dropping some. The table records about 120,000 clones, around 92% of them present only once. Per the germline V gene, CDR1 is SGHAT and CDR2 is FQNNGV. Trimming left V 0 bases short and J 1 base short, with 9 bases between. The CDR3 consists of 15 residues. The chain carries TRBV11-2 and TRBJ1-2; the D gene is possibly TRBD1 (5 bases). The sample consisted of peripheral blood, taken on day 0 of AZD1222 vaccination. This clonotype originated in an adult in good health. CDR3 DNA sequence: TGTGCCAGCAGCTTAGATTTAGGGGTTAACTATGGCTACACCTTC. This encodes CASSLDLGVNYGYTF.